These T cell receptor beta chains were read from a single sample in a study of shared clonotypes between healthy human individuals. Clones were sequenced by immunoSEQ multiplex PCR, and TCRdb holds only the in-frame ones, with some missing. The sample comprises under 600,000 clones, 95% to 97% of which are singletons, and about 0.064% rests with the top ten. Source material: naive CD4+ T cells sorted from blood. These receptors came from a young woman in good health. Each CDR3 is given with its conserved first and last residue. A D gene is named only where the DNA matches it firmly. Clone size is not always given. Where it is, it says once, few, many or a class for expanded clones.

CDR3: CASSPLAGGSGANVLTF; DNA: TGTGCCAGCAGCCCACTAGCGGGAGGCTCTGGGGCCAACGTCCTGACTTTC; size: NA; V: TRBV11-2; D: TRBD2; J: TRBJ2-6
CDR3: CASGVFDGYTF; DNA: TGTGCCAGCGGGGTTTTTGATGGCTACACCTTC; size: once; V: TRBV28; D: NA; J: TRBJ1-2
CDR3: CASSSGTSGTYEQYF; DNA: TGTGCCAGCAGTTCCGGGACTAGCGGGACCTACGAGCAGTACTTC; size: NA; V: TRBV28; D: TRBD2; J: TRBJ2-7
CDR3: CASSRGTGTYNEQFF; DNA: TGTGCCAGCAGCCGAGGGACAGGAACCTACAATGAGCAGTTCTTC; size: NA; V: TRBV27; D: TRBD1; J: TRBJ2-1
CDR3: CASSQGDHNSPLHF; DNA: TGCGCCAGCAGCCAAGGGGACCATAATTCACCCCTCCACTTT; size: NA; V: TRBV4-1; D: NA; J: TRBJ1-6
CDR3: CTSSQDKRGTSGTGYNEQFF; DNA: TGCACCAGCAGCCAAGATAAACGGGGGACTAGCGGGACCGGTTACAATGAGCAGTTCTTC; size: NA; V: TRBV1; D: NA; J: TRBJ2-1
CDR3: CASSLQREGPYEQYF; DNA: TGTGCCAGCAGCCTGCAGCGGGAGGGCCCCTACGAGCAGTACTTC; size: NA; V: TRBV4-2; D: TRBD2; J: TRBJ2-7
CDR3: CASSLAFDTGELFF; DNA: TGTGCCAGCAGCTTGGCTTTTGACACCGGGGAGCTGTTTTTT; size: NA; V: TRBV5-5; D: NA; J: TRBJ2-2
CDR3: CASSLARLAGVQETQYF; DNA: TGTGCCAGCAGCTTGGCCAGGCTAGCGGGCGTTCAAGAGACCCAGTACTTC; size: NA; V: TRBV5-4; D: TRBD2; J: TRBJ2-5
CDR3: CASRKDRGTTGELFF; DNA: TGTGCCAGCAGGAAAGACAGGGGGACCACCGGGGAGCTGTTTTTT; size: NA; V: TRBV6-5; D: TRBD1; J: TRBJ2-2
CDR3: CASSLSGLADEQFF; DNA: TGTGCCAGCAGTTTATCAGGGCTAGCCGATGAGCAGTTCTTC; size: NA; V: TRBV27; D: NA; J: TRBJ2-1
CDR3: CASSLEGTPNTDTQYF; DNA: TGTGCCAGCAGCTTAGAAGGCACCCCAAACACAGATACGCAGTATTTT; size: NA; V: TRBV13; D: NA; J: TRBJ2-3
CDR3: CASRGPPNTGELFF; DNA: TGTGCCAGCAGGGGGCCCCCGAACACCGGGGAGCTGTTTTTT; size: NA; V: TRBV2; D: NA; J: TRBJ2-2
CDR3: CASSGGRADTGELFF; DNA: TGCGCCAGCAGCGGAGGGAGGGCCGACACCGGGGAGCTGTTTTTT; size: NA; V: TRBV5-1; D: TRBD2; J: TRBJ2-2
CDR3: CASSSDRNEQFF; DNA: TGCGCCAGCAGCTCGGACAGAAATGAGCAGTTCTTC; size: NA; V: TRBV5-1; D: NA; J: TRBJ2-1
CDR3: CASSQTSGTDTQYF; DNA: TGTGCCAGCAGCCAAACTAGCGGCACAGATACGCAGTATTTT; size: NA; V: TRBV6-1; D: TRBD2; J: TRBJ2-3
CDR3: CASKEGRESSYEQYF; DNA: TGTGCCAGTAAGGAGGGACGGGAGAGCTCCTACGAGCAGTACTTC; size: NA; V: TRBV19; D: NA; J: TRBJ2-7
CDR3: CASSQWTGSGANVLTF; DNA: TGTGCCAGCAGTCAATGGACAGGATCTGGGGCCAACGTCCTGACTTTC; size: NA; V: TRBV27; D: TRBD1; J: TRBJ2-6
CDR3: CASSLELAGYNEQFF; DNA: TGCGCCAGCAGCTTAGAGCTAGCGGGGTACAATGAGCAGTTCTTC; size: NA; V: TRBV5-1; D: TRBD2; J: TRBJ2-1
CDR3: CASSKTGRSTGELFF; DNA: TGTGCCAGCAGCAAAACGGGACGGTCCACCGGGGAGCTGTTTTTT; size: NA; V: TRBV5-4; D: NA; J: TRBJ2-2
CDR3: CASSYVAGVDRQFF; DNA: TGCGCCAGCAGCTACGTAGCGGGAGTAGATAGGCAGTTCTTC; size: once; V: TRBV5-1; D: TRBD2; J: TRBJ2-1
CDR3: CSAEKVEKLFF; DNA: TGCAGTGCTGAGAAAGTCGAAAAACTGTTTTTT; size: NA; V: TRBV20-1; D: NA; J: TRBJ1-4
CDR3: CASSKGAGGSGYTF; DNA: TGTGCCAGCAGCAAAGGTGCAGGGGGCTCAGGCTACACCTTC; size: NA; V: TRBV21-1; D: NA; J: TRBJ1-2
CDR3: CASSPGADTGNQPQHF; DNA: TGTGCCAGCAGTCCTGGGGCTGACACGGGCAATCAGCCCCAGCATTTT; size: NA; V: TRBV28; D: NA; J: TRBJ1-5
CDR3: CASSDLGSMNTEAFF; DNA: TGTGCCAGCAGTGATCTAGGGTCCATGAACACTGAAGCTTTCTTT; size: NA; V: TRBV2; D: NA; J: TRBJ1-1
CDR3: CAIRESGDSNQPQHF; DNA: TGTGCCATCAGAGAATCGGGGGATAGCAATCAGCCCCAGCATTTT; size: NA; V: TRBV10-3; D: NA; J: TRBJ1-5
CDR3: CASTEGAGNTIYF; DNA: TGTGCCAGCACTGAAGGGGCTGGAAACACCATATATTTT; size: NA; V: TRBV5-6; D: NA; J: TRBJ1-3
CDR3: CATSRGQGADNQPQHF; DNA: TGTGCCACCAGCAGAGGACAGGGGGCGGACAATCAGCCCCAGCATTTT; size: NA; V: TRBV15; D: TRBD1; J: TRBJ1-5